The clone carrying this TCR beta chain occurred a few times. Antigen unknown. Germline V lookup: CDR1 WNHNN, CDR2 SYGVQD (reference sequence). With V trimmed by 6 bases and J by 5 bases, 6 bases remained unmatched. There are 15 residues in the CDR3. This entry belongs to a study of CD8 T cells in ankylosing spondylitis. General study points: Matched ankylosing spondylitis synovial fluid reportedly contained a significantly enriched population of disease-linked clones. One TCR beta motif, made up of 7 or 8 highly homologous variants, appeared characteristic of ankylosing spondylitis blood. Reactive arthritis synovial fluid and blood previously showed some of these motif variants.

Quantitative 5'-RACE with molecular barcodes generated TCR beta libraries. One entry per CDR3 protein results from TCRdb running MiXCR on the 5' RACE reads. The sample holds 250,000 or so distinct CDR3 sequences, under 12% seen once. This clonotype was obtained from a male donor with ankylosing spondylitis or in good health (not recorded which). Sequencing input: blood, either unsorted or a sorted T cell fraction (not recorded which). This chain links TRBV10-1 with TRBJ2-3; 12 nucleotides match TRBD2. The CDR3 nucleotides read TGCGCCAGCAGCAATCTAGCGGGGGGGTTAGATACGCAGTATTTT. Translated, it gives CASSNLAGGLDTQYF.